Below, 20 T cell receptor beta chains from the same sample are listed, as sequenced in a study of OX40 agonist ivuxolimab in advanced cancers. The method was the immunoSEQ multiplex PCR assay. The immuneACCESS repertoire file appears here via TCRdb, limited to in-frame rearrangements. These files lack a portion of the clones; in checked studies, under half of the deficit traces to unresolved V genes, and the cause of the others is not known. This sample gives roughly 60,000 clones in total; 80% to 90% of them show up just once. The ten biggest clones cover roughly an eighth of the sample. Here the sequenced sample was CD4+ or CD8+ T cells sorted from blood, taken in a trial of the OX40 agonist ivuxolimab. These receptor sequences come from an adult with an advanced solid tumor such as melanoma, head and neck, liver or kidney cancer.

V usage is TRBV2 and J usage is TRBJ2-3; D unclear. The ends were cut back, 8 bases at V and 3 bases at J, with 12 bases in the middle. The CDR3 extends over 13 amino acids. Germline CDR1 SNHLY, CDR2 FYNNEI. The CDR3 sequence is CASFSPKTDTQYF. CDR3 DNA sequence: TGTGCCAGCTTTAGTCCTAAGACAGATACGCAGTATTTT.

This clone was detected only a few times. This chain links TRBV27 with TRBJ1-1; no firm D call. This CDR3 comprises 13 residues. Germline V gene data show CDR1 as MNHEY and CDR2 as SMNVEV (reference sequence). The V end lost 3 bases, the J end lost 6 bases, and 11 bases lay between the germline ends. CDR3 loop: CASSFGMSAEAFF. The CDR3 DNA reads as TGTGCCAGCAGTTTTGGTATGAGCGCTGAAGCTTTCTTT.

The chain joins TRBV19 to TRBJ2-3; no clear D. Germline V CDR1 and CDR2: LNHDA, SQIVND (reference sequence). CDR3 length: 16 amino acids. V shed 2 bases and J shed 2 bases, with 14 bases lying between them. The CDR3 reads CASSIMFDLLTDTQYF. The DNA of the CDR3 is TGTGCCAGTAGTATAATGTTCGATCTACTCACAGATACGCAGTATTTT.

This chain connects TRBV11-2 to TRBJ2-3, with no clear D. The CDR3 runs to 13 residues. CDR1 and CDR2 (germline): SGHAT, FQNNGV. Trimming removed 3 bases at V and 5 bases at J, with 9 bases between. The CDR3 DNA is TGTGCCAGCAGCTTCTCACCACAAGATACGCAGTATTTT. The encoded protein is CASSFSPQDTQYF.

The chain recombines TRBV19 with TRBJ2-1; D not certain. Germline-derived CDR1 and CDR2 are LNHDA and SQIVND (reference sequence). The CDR3 contains 13 residues. Trimming removed 8 bases at V and 0 bases at J, with 8 bases between. The CDR3: CASAASSYNEQFF. Here the CDR3 DNA reads TGTGCCAGTGCGGCAAGCTCCTACAATGAGCAGTTCTTC.

The rearrangement joins TRBV7-3 to TRBJ2-2, with 7 bases that match TRBD1. Losses at the gene ends were 5 bases for V and 0 bases for J; bases not matched to a gene: 6. Germline CDR1 SGHTA, CDR2 FQGTGA. The length of the CDR3 is 16 residues. CDR3 DNA sequence: TGTGCCAGCAGCCCGGGACAGTCCGCGAACACCGGGGAGCTGTTTTTT. Translating gives CASSPGQSANTGELFF.

The rearrangement joins TRBV27 to TRBJ1-1; the match to TRBD1 covers 7 bases. The CDR3 is 12 amino acids. Germline V gene data show CDR1 as MNHEY and CDR2 as SMNVEV (reference sequence). V lost 4 bases to trimming and J lost 11 bases; unmatched junction nucleotides: 7. Here the CDR3 reads CASSSQGRQAFF. Here the CDR3 DNA reads TGTGCCAGCAGTTCACAGGGGAGGCAGGCTTTCTTT.

The rearrangement links TRBV30 to TRBJ1-2; TRBD1 aligns across 7 bases. The junction had 6 bases not matched to a gene; V was cut back by 4 bases and J by 7 bases. The CDR3 is made up of 12 amino acids. CDR1 and CDR2 (germline): GTSNPN, SVGIG (reference sequence). CDR3 nucleotide sequence: TGTGCCTGGACATCGGCAGGGGGTGGCTACACCTTC. Its protein is CAWTSAGGGYTF.

The chain recombines TRBV6-1 with TRBJ1-1, with 8 bases that match TRBD1. Germline loops: CDR1 MNHNS, CDR2 SASEGT. Trimming at V came to 7 bases and at J to 2 bases, leaving 6 bases not matched to a gene. This CDR3 has 14 amino acids. This chain's CDR3 is CASIGTGLNTEAFF. Here the CDR3 DNA reads TGTGCCAGCATTGGGACAGGCCTTAACACTGAAGCTTTCTTT.

The chain recombines TRBV11-2 with TRBJ2-7, with TRBD2 identical over 8 bases. CDR1 and CDR2 (germline): SGHAT, FQNNGV. This CDR3 is 15 amino acids long. Losses at the gene ends were 2 bases for V and 3 bases for J; bases not matched to a gene: 6. The chain's CDR3 is CASSLLGGGLYEQYF. The CDR3 DNA reads as TGTGCCAGCAGCTTATTAGGCGGGGGGCTCTACGAGCAGTACTTC.

This clone was seen a single time. The chain has TRBV9 and TRBJ2-7; 7 positions agree with TRBD2. In germline, CDR1 is SGDLS, CDR2 YYNGEE. J lost 7 bases, V lost 4 bases, and 11 bases had no gene match. The CDR3 is made up of 14 amino acids. The CDR3 sequence: CASSPRGEHLEQYF. In nucleotides, the CDR3 is TGTGCCAGCAGCCCTCGGGGGGAGCACTTGGAGCAGTACTTC.

This clone was seen once. The CDR3, as DNA: TGTGCCAGCAGCCCTGGCGGGGGCGCTGGGGCCAACGTCCTGACTTTC. Residues: CASSPGGGAGANVLTF. The chain combines TRBV5-4 with TRBJ2-6; D is possibly TRBD2 (7 bases). V lost 4 bases to trimming and J lost 2 bases, with 13 bases between them. The CDR3 has 16 amino acids. Germline CDR1 SGHNT, CDR2 YYREEE (reference sequence).

The gene calls are TRBV4-1 and TRBJ2-2; no definite D call. Germline V gene data show CDR1 as MGHRA and CDR2 as YSYEKL. CDR3 length: 12 residues. Trimming removed 3 bases at V and 2 bases at J, with 1 base between. The CDR3 spells CASSHNTGELFF. CDR3 coding DNA: TGCGCCAGCAGCCACAACACCGGGGAGCTGTTTTTT.

The V gene is TRBV5-1, the J gene TRBJ2-7; D may correspond to TRBD1 or TRBD2 (5 bases each). Trimming removed 0 bases from V and 7 bases from J, with 8 bases in between. CDR1 and CDR2 from the germline V gene are SGHRS and YFSETQ. CDR3 length: 12 residues. CDR3 sequence (DNA): TGCGCCAGCAGCTTGGACAGGAGGGAGCAGTACTTC. It encodes CASSLDRREQYF.

The rearrangement links TRBV5-1 to TRBJ2-7; weak D call: TRBD2 (6 bases). This CDR3 has 14 amino acids. The germline V gene encodes CDR1 SGHRS and CDR2 YFSETQ. Deletions cut 2 bases from V and 2 bases from J, with 11 bases between. The CDR3 here is CASSFISGTYEQYF. CDR3 nucleotides: TGCGCCAGCAGCTTCATTAGCGGAACCTACGAGCAGTACTTC.

In DNA form, the CDR3 reads TGTGCCAGTGTAGGGGTAAACACCGGGGAGCTGTTTTTT. It codes for CASVGVNTGELFF. The chain links TRBV19 to TRBJ2-2; maybe TRBD1 (5 bases). There are 13 residues in the CDR3. The V gene lost 8 bases and the J gene lost 2 bases, with 9 bases spanning the gap. Per the germline V gene, CDR1 is LNHDA and CDR2 is SQIVND (reference sequence).

The rearrangement joins TRBV27 to TRBJ2-1; D might be TRBD1 (5 bases). Per the germline V gene, CDR1 is MNHEY and CDR2 is SMNVEV (reference sequence). CDR3 size: 13 residues. With 5 bases removed from V and 4 bases from J, the gap between germline ends came to 9 bases. The CDR3 DNA sequence: TGTGCCAGCAGTGCGACAGCTTACAATGAGCAGTTCTTC. Amino acids: CASSATAYNEQFF.

The rearrangement joins TRBV29-1 to TRBJ2-1, with 11 nucleotides matching TRBD2. Per the germline V gene, CDR1 is SQVTM and CDR2 is ANQGSEA. There are 12 residues in the CDR3. Trimming at V came to 7 bases and at J to 12 bases, leaving 8 bases not matched to a gene. The DNA of the CDR3 is TGCAGCGGAATAGCGGGAGGGCCAGGGCAGTTCTTC. Translation: CSGIAGGPGQFF.

The chain carries TRBV10-3 and TRBJ2-7; D is uncertain. Trimming removed 0 bases from V and 3 bases from J, with 6 bases in between. Germline CDR1 reads ENHRY; CDR2 reads SYGVKD. CDR3 length equals 13 residues. CDR3 in amino acids: CAISESRLYEQYF. The CDR3 DNA reads TGTGCCATCAGTGAGTCGAGACTCTACGAGCAGTACTTC.

The V and J genes are TRBV27 and TRBJ2-7, with D perhaps TRBD2 (6 bases). Looked up from germline, CDR1 is MNHEY and CDR2 is SMNVEV (reference sequence). Trimming removed 3 bases from V and 0 bases from J, with 9 bases in between. CDR3 size: 14 residues. The CDR3 loop is CASSFGGSSYEQYF. The CDR3 DNA sequence: TGTGCCAGCAGTTTTGGGGGGAGCTCCTACGAGCAGTACTTC.